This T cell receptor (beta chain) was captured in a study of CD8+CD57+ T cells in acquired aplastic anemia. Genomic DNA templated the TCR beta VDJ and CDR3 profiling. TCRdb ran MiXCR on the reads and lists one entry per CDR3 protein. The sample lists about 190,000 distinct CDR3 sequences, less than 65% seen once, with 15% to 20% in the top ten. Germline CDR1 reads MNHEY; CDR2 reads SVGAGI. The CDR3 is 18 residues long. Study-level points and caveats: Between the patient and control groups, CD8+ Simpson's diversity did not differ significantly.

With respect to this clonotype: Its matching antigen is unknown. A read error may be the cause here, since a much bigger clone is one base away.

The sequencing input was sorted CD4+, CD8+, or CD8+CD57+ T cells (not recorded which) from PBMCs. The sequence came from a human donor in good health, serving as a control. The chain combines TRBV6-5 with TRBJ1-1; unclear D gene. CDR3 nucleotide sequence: TGTGCCGGCAGTGGGCCCCCTTTACGGGGTTGGGGAGACGGTGAAGCTTTCTTT. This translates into CAGSGPPLRGWGDGEAFF.